This section outlines one T cell receptor (beta chain) sequence together with its context. The antigen is not known. No patient escaped relapse after autologous stem cell transplantation, and brentuximab vedotin exposure varied. Complete response, partial response or progressive disease constituted the best responses recorded. The CDR3 spans 15 residues. Trimming took 2 bases from V and 0 from J, leaving 9 bases between them. Germline V gene sequence: CDR1 LGHNA, CDR2 YSLEER. The data were taken from a study of PD-1 blockade in classical Hodgkin lymphoma. Overall study results and limits: The drivers behind the repertoire differences, possibly disease activity or prior therapy, remain undefined.

TCRdb keeps only in-frame clones here, not all; method: immunoSEQ multiplex PCR. The sample carries approximately 13,000 clones, around three quarters recorded once. The J gene is TRBJ2-3, the V gene TRBV4-3; the D gene could be TRBD1 or TRBD2 (5 bases each). The sequenced sample was peripheral blood mononuclear cells (PBMCs), obtained at baseline. This TCR was recovered from a human donor with classical Hodgkin lymphoma. CDR3 loop: CASSQWGSSTDTQYF. CDR3 sequence (DNA): TGCGCCAGCAGCCAATGGGGGTCCAGCACAGATACGCAGTATTTT.